The TCR beta chain described here comes from a study of identical twins. Study results and limitations: Insertions were reduced in abundant cord blood beta clonotypes but not in memory repertoires.

V lost 0 bases and J lost 1, with 15 bases in between. CDR3 size: 17 residues. CDR1 SGHDT and CDR2 YYEEEE come from the germline V gene. TCRdb used MiXCR to reprocess the 5' RACE reads, holding one entry per CDR3 protein. The data show around 340,000 distinct CDR3 sequences, 9% to 15% seen once. Only a few counts were recorded for this clonotype. Its antigen is undetermined. These data also featured in a second study, about yellow fever vaccine responses in identical twins.

This rearrangement joins TRBV5-6 to TRBJ2-3, with D possibly being TRBD1 or TRBD2 (5 bases each). The TCR comes from a young woman in good health. Material for sequencing was CD8+ T cells sorted from blood. The CDR3 coding sequence is TGTGCCAGCAGCTTGGGCCCGGGGCTGTTGGGCACAGATACGCAGTATTTT. Translated: CASSLGPGLLGTDTQYF.